These 22 T cell receptor beta chains were all obtained from the same sample, sequenced in a study of CD8 T cells in ankylosing spondylitis. Findings and limits, study-wide: Eight highly homologous variants made up a TCR beta motif, and this motif appeared characteristic of ankylosing spondylitis blood.

MiXCR, applied by TCRdb to the 5' RACE reads, yields one record per CDR3 protein. The data show some 220,000 distinct CDR3 sequences, around 6.6% seen once. No antigen has been identified for these receptors. The material sequenced was blood, either unsorted or a sorted T cell fraction (not recorded which). The receptors were sampled from a male donor with ankylosing spondylitis.

Many counts were recorded for this clonotype. The chain has TRBV29-1 and TRBJ2-2, with D uncertain. Looked up from germline, CDR1 is SQVTM and CDR2 is ANQGSEA. The V end lost 7 bases, the J end lost 10 bases, and 13 bases lay between the germline ends. This CDR3 is built from 11 residues. The CDR3 sequence is CSAYDLLELFF. CDR3 in DNA: TGCAGCGCCTACGACCTCTTGGAGCTGTTTTTT.

This clonotype was recorded many times. This chain uses TRBV7-9 with TRBJ1-1; D may be TRBD1 (6 bases). Trimming took 5 bases from V and 1 from J, leaving 17 bases between them. The germline V gene encodes CDR1 SEHNR and CDR2 FQNEAQ (reference sequence). This CDR3 has 16 residues. The CDR3 loop is CASSPPGRQENTEAFF. As DNA, the CDR3 is TGTGCCAGCAGCCCTCCGGGGCGACAGGAGAACACTGAAGCTTTCTTT.

The chain links TRBV6-4 to TRBJ1-1; 7 bases are a match to TRBD1. Germline CDR1 and CDR2: MRHNA and SNTAGT. The ends lost 3 bases at V and 1 base at J; junction bases unmatched: 2. The CDR3 extends over 14 amino acids. This CDR3 reads CASSETGENTEAFF. As DNA, the CDR3 is TGTGCCAGCAGTGAAACAGGGGAGAACACTGAAGCTTTCTTT.

This clonotype occurred many times. The chain couples TRBV29-1 to TRBJ1-2; D uncertain. CDR1 SQVTM and CDR2 ANQGSEA come from the germline V gene. V lost 0 bases, J lost 6 bases, and 5 bases lay in between. The CDR3 is 11 residues long. The chain's CDR3 is CSVEENDGYTF. DNA of the CDR3: TGCAGCGTTGAAGAAAATGATGGCTACACCTTC.

This clonotype was seen repeatedly, ten times or more. The rearrangement links TRBV6-2 or TRBV6-3 to TRBJ2-7; D unresolved. V lost 0 bases, J lost 0 bases, and 12 bases lay in between. Germline CDR1 is MNHEY and CDR2 is SVGEGT. CDR3 length: 16 amino acids. The CDR3 is CASSYSSWAISYEQYF. The CDR3 DNA reads as TGTGCCAGCAGTTACTCGAGCTGGGCGATCTCCTACGAGCAGTACTTC.

This clonotype was recorded at least ten times. The chain uses TRBV7-9 and TRBJ2-5; D is unclear. The CDR3 has 13 amino acids. The germline V and J ends were trimmed by 5 bases and 6 bases, with 13 bases remaining between them. Germline V lookup: CDR1 SEHNR, CDR2 FQNEAQ (reference sequence). CDR3 amino acids: CASSSRSGKTQYF. In DNA form, the CDR3 reads TGTGCCAGCAGCAGCCGAAGTGGGAAGACCCAGTACTTC.

This clonotype was recorded at least ten times. The CDR3 spells CASSLTGTNQPQHF. The CDR3 region has the DNA TGTGCCAGCAGTTTGACAGGGACGAATCAGCCCCAGCATTTT. V gene TRBV28 combines with J gene TRBJ1-5; 7 bases are a match to TRBD1. Germline lookup yields CDR1 MDHEN and CDR2 SYDVKM. There are 14 residues in the CDR3. J gave up 4 bases and V 3 bases, and 3 bases lay outside the gene matches.

As to this clonotype: Since a much larger clone is just one base distant, this may be a read error. The V call is TRBV19, the J call TRBJ1-5; D is unclear. The length of the CDR3 is 15 residues. CDR1 and CDR2 from the germline V gene are LNHDA and SQIVND (reference sequence). Trimming shortened V by 5 bases and J by 4 bases, and 15 bases separated the two germline ends. In DNA, the CDR3 is TGTGCCAGTAGTGTCCAGATAGGCTGGAATCAGCCCCAGCATTTT. This codes for CASSVQIGWNQPQHF.

The chain recombines TRBV9 with TRBJ2-1; 9 bases agree with TRBD2. The CDR3 is made up of 15 amino acids. The germline V gene has CDR1 SGDLS and CDR2 YYNGEE. The J segment lost 5 bases and the V segment lost 2 bases, leaving 5 bases of the junction unmatched. For the CDR3, the DNA is TGTGCCAGCAGCGTTGGCGGGGGGGCCCACAATGAGCAGTTCTTC. Translating it yields CASSVGGGAHNEQFF.

The table lists this clonotype with many counts. V gene TRBV7-9 combines with J gene TRBJ2-3; D gene ambiguous. The V gene's germline CDR1 is SEHNR and CDR2 FQNEAQ (reference sequence). V was pared by 3 bases and J by 4 bases, with 2 bases between. The CDR3 is 11 amino acids. As DNA, the CDR3 is TGTGCCAGCAGCTTTTCAGATACGCAGTATTTT. Translated: CASSFSDTQYF.

Note on this clonotype: This may stem from a read error, because a much larger clone lies one nucleotide away. The chain carries TRBV15 and TRBJ2-5; the D is unclear. This CDR3 has 14 residues. Trimming shortened V by 3 bases and J by 2 bases, and 10 bases separated the two germline ends. The germline V gene encodes CDR1 LNHNV and CDR2 YYDKDF (reference sequence). The CDR3 loop reads CATSSDWRQETQYF. Written as DNA, the CDR3 is TGTGCCACCAGCAGCGATTGGAGACAAGAGACCCAGTACTTC.

This clonotype was detected ten times or more. The rearrangement uses TRBV6-2 or TRBV6-3 and TRBJ2-7; D is undetermined. Germline V gene data show CDR1 as MNHEY and CDR2 as SVGEGT. Trimming stripped 10 bases from V and 7 bases from J, with 20 bases between. The CDR3 contains 13 residues. CDR3 protein: CATRDGPFGEQYF. The CDR3 nucleotides read TGTGCCACCCGCGACGGACCATTTGGGGAGCAGTACTTC.

This sequence joins TRBV19 and TRBJ2-7, with no clear D. The V gene lost 5 bases and the J gene lost 3 bases, with 14 bases spanning the gap. Germline V gene sequence: CDR1 LNHDA, CDR2 SQIVND (reference sequence). The CDR3 runs 14 residues. CDR3: CASSPRRLDYEQYF. In DNA, the CDR3 is TGTGCCAGTAGTCCCAGAAGACTTGACTACGAGCAGTACTTC.

This clonotype was seen ten or more times. At one end, the junction sequence differs from germline, possibly due to a read error. The chain is built from TRBV7-7 and TRBJ2-1, with 10 bases matching TRBD2. Germline CDR1 is SSHAT and CDR2 is FNYEAQ (reference sequence). This CDR3 region has 16 residues. The CDR3 loop is CASSAQTSGSYNEQFF. The CDR3 bases are TGTGCTAGCAGCGCCCAGACTAGCGGGTCTTACAATGAGCAGTTCTTC.

This clonotype showed up many times. The genes are TRBV3-1 and TRBJ1-6; no clear D. The V gene lost 0 bases and the J gene lost 10 bases, with 7 bases spanning the gap. The germline V gene encodes CDR1 LGHDT and CDR2 YNNKEL (reference sequence). The CDR3 is made up of 13 amino acids. The CDR3 nucleotides read TGTGCCAGCAGCCAAGACAGTCGCTCACCCCTCCACTTT. Encoded protein: CASSQDSRSPLHF.

The chain has TRBV20-1 and TRBJ1-1, with D possibly matching TRBD1 (5 bases). V was pared by 5 bases and J by 0 bases, with 10 bases between. Germline V lookup: CDR1 DFQATT, CDR2 SNEGSKA (reference sequence). The CDR3 has 13 residues. The CDR3 spells CSAWDGLNTEAFF. Written as DNA, the CDR3 is TGCAGTGCTTGGGACGGACTGAACACTGAAGCTTTCTTT.

A note on this clonotype: Relative to the germline gene, one junction end is altered; a read error may explain this. The V gene is TRBV23-1, the J gene TRBJ2-1; D possibly uses TRBD1 or TRBD2 (5 bases each). TRBV23-1 is assigned to the ORF class and has an uncertain function. CDR3 size: 13 residues. The CDR3 DNA reads TGCGCCAGCAGTCACGCCCGGGACCTCGCCCCAGTCTTC. Translating it yields CASSHARDLAPVF.

A few counts support this clonotype. The rearrangement uses TRBV6-2 or TRBV6-3 and TRBJ2-6; no firm D call. The CDR3 is 18 residues long. With 6 bases removed from V and 0 bases from J, the gap between germline ends came to 18 bases. Germline V lookup: CDR1 MNHEY, CDR2 SVGEGT. The CDR3 sequence: CASSLYRPIFSGANVLTF. In nucleotides, the CDR3 is TGTGCCAGCAGCCTTTACCGTCCGATCTTCTCTGGGGCCAACGTCCTGACTTTC.

This clonotype was seen many times. V usage is TRBV4-3 and J usage is TRBJ2-7; 7 bases align to TRBD2. The CDR3 runs 18 residues. Germline CDR1 is LGHNA and CDR2 is YSLEER. J lost 4 bases, V lost 0 bases, and 15 bases had no gene match. This CDR3 is CASSQDLGRWGGLYEQYF. The CDR3 nucleotides are TGCGCCAGCAGCCAAGATCTGGGCAGGTGGGGGGGTTTATACGAGCAGTACTTC.

This clonotype was found many times. The chain uses TRBV25-1 and TRBJ2-5; 9 bases are shared with TRBD1. The germline V gene encodes CDR1 MGHDK and CDR2 SYGVNS. The junction had 12 bases not matched to a gene; V was cut back by 8 bases and J by 2 bases. The CDR3 covers 16 residues. The CDR3, as DNA: TGTGCCAGCGGGAACCTTTGGACAGGGGCGCAAGAGACCCAGTACTTC. It translates to CASGNLWTGAQETQYF. Full variable domain (outside the CDR3, taken from reference TRBV25-1 and TRBJ2-5): EADIYQTPRYLVIGTGKKITLECSQTMGHDKMYWYQQDPGMELHLIHYSYGVNSTEKGDLSSESTVSRIRTEHFPLTLESARPSHTSQYLCASGNLWTGAQETQYFGPGTRLLVL.

This clonotype was seen a handful of times. The rearrangement uses TRBV21-1 and TRBJ1-1; the table's D call of TRBD1 was not tested on the DNA. TRBV21-1 is recorded as a pseudogene. CDR3 length: 19 amino acids. This CDR3 reads CASSKVKEERKGQGPEAFF. The CDR3 region has the DNA TGTGCCAGCAGCAAAGTGAAAGAAGAGAGAAAGGGACAGGGCCCAGAAGCTTTCTTT.

This clonotype was seen repeatedly, ten times or more. The chain uses TRBV4-3 and TRBJ2-1; D may correspond to TRBD1 or TRBD2 (6 bases each). The CDR3 length is 16 residues. Trimming left V 0 bases short and J 3 bases short, with 12 bases between. Germline V lookup: CDR1 LGHNA, CDR2 YSLEER. The CDR3 bases are TGCGCCAGCAGCCAAGATACCGGGGGCCACTACAATGAGCAGTTCTTC. It encodes CASSQDTGGHYNEQFF.